The 25 T cell receptor beta chains listed next were all sequenced from one sample in a study of beta chain features in type 1 diabetes. Broader study findings: In all four CD4+ subsets, TCRB CDR3 length was significantly, moderately reduced in type 1 diabetes.

The isolated RNA, all of it, was reverse transcribed, so expressed TCRB transcripts were what got sequenced. Profiled with immunoSEQ multiplex PCR; TCRdb holds only in-frame clones, not every one. Here the sample spans about 390,000 clones, 9.6% being singletons. Their cognate antigens are unknown. Sequenced material: central memory CD4+ T cells from blood. The origin of the receptors is a man aged 25 to 40 with type 1 diabetes.

This chain links TRBV6-6 with TRBJ2-4; TRBD2 agrees at 11 bases. V shed 6 bases and J 0 bases; nucleotides not matched to a gene: 4. This CDR3 is 16 amino acids long. Germline V CDR1 and CDR2: MNHNY, SVGAGI (reference sequence). CDR3 residues: CASRGTSGLAKNIQYF. Written as DNA, the CDR3 is TGTGCCAGCAGGGGGACTAGCGGCCTAGCCAAAAACATTCAGTACTTC.

V is TRBV11-2 and J is TRBJ1-1, with D possibly TRBD1 on 6 matching bases. The CDR3 has 15 amino acids. Germline loops: CDR1 SGHAT, CDR2 FQNNGV. V lost 3 bases and J lost 9, with 20 bases in between. The CDR3, as DNA: TGTGCCAGCAGCTTCAGAGGTGGGGGGCTGGGTAAAGCTTTCTTT. This encodes CASSFRGGGLGKAFF.

On this clone: Other DNA sequences in the sample encode the same CDR3. The CDR3 DNA sequence: TGTGCCACCAGCAGAGGGATTATTCGGGGGGGCCAGAACACTGAAGCTTTCTTT. Translation: CATSRGIIRGGQNTEAFF. The chain carries TRBV15 and TRBJ1-1; weak D call: TRBD1 (6 bases). V lost 1 base to trimming and J lost 1 base, with 19 bases between them. CDR3 length equals 18 residues. Germline CDR1 reads LNHNV; CDR2 reads YYDKDF (reference sequence).

This clone turned up a few times. The chain combines TRBV5-5 with TRBJ2-7, with D tentatively TRBD2 (5 bases). CDR1 is SGHKS, CDR2 YYEKEE, per germline (reference sequence). Deletions cut 2 bases from V and 3 bases from J, with 15 bases between. The length of the CDR3 is 15 residues. The CDR3 protein is CASSFGLPQNYEQYF. The CDR3 DNA reads TGTGCCAGCAGCTTTGGACTCCCCCAAAACTACGAGCAGTACTTC.

V is TRBV28 and J is TRBJ2-7; D is possibly TRBD2 (5 bases). The V gene's germline CDR1 is MDHEN and CDR2 SYDVKM. This CDR3 comprises 14 residues. V lost 6 bases and J 6 bases, leaving 18 bases between the germline ends. CDR3 loop: CASRVGTLGSEQYF. The CDR3 nucleotides read TGTGCCAGCAGAGTGGGTACTTTAGGGAGCGAGCAGTACTTC.

This clone was seen more than once but under ten times. The rearrangement joins TRBV2 to TRBJ2-2; the D call may be TRBD1 or TRBD2 (6 bases each). V was clipped by 6 bases and J by 6 bases, with 14 bases between them. Germline assignment: CDR1 SNHLY and CDR2 FYNNEI. The CDR3 loop spans 14 amino acids. The DNA for the CDR3 is TGTGCCAGCAGAGACATTAGGGGGGCCGGGGAGCTGTTTTTT. Its protein product is CASRDIRGAGELFF.

V usage is TRBV7-9 and J usage is TRBJ2-5; D remains unclear. Per the germline V gene, CDR1 is SEHNR and CDR2 is FQNEAQ (reference sequence). CDR3 length: 14 residues. V lost 3 bases, J lost 4 bases, and 12 bases lay in between. CDR3 sequence reads: CASSLDSRAETQYF. The CDR3 DNA is TGTGCCAGCAGCTTGGATAGCAGAGCAGAGACCCAGTACTTC.

The sample holds many counts of this clone. V is TRBV27 and J is TRBJ1-4; 7 bases agree with TRBD1. Unmatched junction bases numbered 7, after V lost 3 bases and J lost 6 bases. There are 15 residues in the CDR3. Germline CDR1 and CDR2: MNHEY and SMNVEV (reference sequence). The CDR3 sequence: CASSFVGTDHEKLFF. The CDR3, as DNA: TGTGCCAGCAGTTTTGTAGGGACAGACCATGAAAAACTGTTTTTT.

This chain uses TRBV30 with TRBJ1-1; 8 nucleotides match TRBD1. With 1 base clipped from V and 10 bases from J, the junction kept 11 bases outside the gene matches. The CDR3 is 14 residues long. Germline V gives CDR1 GTSNPN, CDR2 SVGIG (reference sequence). The DNA of the CDR3 is TGTGCCTGGAGTGGACCTCTCCGGACAGGGACAGCTTTCTTT. Protein sequence: CAWSGPLRTGTAFF.

Note on this clone: This probably arose from a read error, given a far larger clone one base away. The CDR3 spells CASSGDREKLFF. The CDR3 nucleotides are TGTGCCAGCAGTGGGGACCGGGAAAAACTGTTTTTT. The gene calls are TRBV25-1 and TRBJ1-4, with a possible D match to TRBD1 (5 bases). In germline, CDR1 is MGHDK, CDR2 SYGVNS. This CDR3 spans 12 amino acids. V was shortened by 4 bases and J by 8 bases, with 8 bases between the two germline ends.

This clone was counted only a few times. This chain links TRBV5-1 with TRBJ2-7; D remains ambiguous. V was clipped by 1 base and J by 2 bases, with 10 bases between them. Germline values: CDR1 SGHRS, CDR2 YFSETQ. The CDR3 is made up of 14 amino acids. In nucleotides, the CDR3 is TGCGCCAGCAGCTTGTCAATCGCTACCTACGAGCAGTACTTC. Translating gives CASSLSIATYEQYF.

The gene calls are TRBV6-6 and TRBJ1-5; D unclear. In germline, CDR1 is MNHNY, CDR2 SVGAGI (reference sequence). V lost 2 bases to trimming and J lost 4 bases, with 6 bases between them. The CDR3 is 13 residues long. The CDR3 nucleotides read TGTGCCAGCAGTTACACTCTTAATCAGCCCCAGCATTTT. Its translation is CASSYTLNQPQHF.

The J gene is TRBJ1-1, the V gene TRBV30; D is perhaps TRBD1 (5 bases). The CDR3 contains 12 residues. V lost 2 bases and J 6 bases, leaving 10 bases between the germline ends. The germline V gene has CDR1 GTSNPN and CDR2 SVGIG (reference sequence). CDR3 nucleotides: TGTGCCTGGAGTCCAGGGCCTTCTGAAGCTTTCTTT. Protein sequence: CAWSPGPSEAFF.

The rearrangement links TRBV4-3 to TRBJ1-2; D uncertain. Per the germline V gene, CDR1 is LGHNA and CDR2 is YSLEER. The V end was cut by 0 bases, the J end by 3 bases, with 5 bases between. CDR3 size: 13 residues. CDR3 in amino acids: CASSQETHYGYTF. CDR3 coding DNA: TGCGCCAGCAGCCAAGAGACCCACTATGGCTACACCTTC.

This clone came up a few times. This chain links TRBV5-1 with TRBJ2-3, with D possibly being TRBD1 or TRBD2 (6 bases each). Trimming pared 2 bases from V and 0 bases from J, leaving 13 bases between. CDR1 and CDR2 from the germline V gene are SGHRS and YFSETQ. This CDR3 is built from 16 residues. CDR3 in amino acids: CASSFQGRTSTDTQYF. For the CDR3, the DNA is TGCGCCAGCAGCTTCCAGGGGAGGACTAGCACAGATACGCAGTATTTT.

This clone has ten or more counts. This chain uses TRBV5-1 with TRBJ1-1; perhaps TRBD1 as D (6 bases). Germline values: CDR1 SGHRS, CDR2 YFSETQ. With 0 bases removed from V and 6 bases from J, the gap between germline ends came to 18 bases. The CDR3 has 16 amino acids. CDR3 nucleotides: TGCGCCAGCAGCTTGGACTTGGACAGCGGAGCTTCTGAAGCTTTCTTT. Protein product: CASSLDLDSGASEAFF.

V is TRBV5-4 and J is TRBJ2-5; the D is unclear. V was trimmed by 4 bases and J by 2 bases, leaving 6 bases between them. This CDR3 comprises 12 residues. Germline CDR1 reads SGHNT; CDR2 reads YYREEE (reference sequence). The CDR3 region has the DNA TGTGCCAGCAGCCCCTGGCAAGAGACCCAGTACTTC. This sequence encodes CASSPWQETQYF.

A single count supports this clone. The chain is built from TRBV11-1 and TRBJ2-3, with 8 bases aligning to TRBD1. This CDR3 spans 14 amino acids. Germline CDR1 and CDR2: SGHAT and FQDESV (reference sequence). V was clipped by 4 bases and J by 4 bases; unmatched bases: 4. CDR3 sequence: CASSSQGAADTQYF. For the CDR3, the DNA is TGTGCCAGCAGCTCCCAGGGGGCCGCAGATACGCAGTATTTT. Full variable domain (remainder filled in from reference TRBV11-1 and TRBJ2-3): EAEVAQSPRYKITEKSQAVAFWCDPISGHATLYWYRQILGQGPELLVQFQDESVVDDSQLPKDRFSAERLKGVDSTLKIQPAELGDSAMYLCASSSQGAADTQYFGPGTRLTVL.

This clone was seen more than once but under ten times. Just one base apart from a much larger clone, this may be a read error. The chain links TRBV6-6 to TRBJ2-5; the D is unclear. Trimming shortened V by 6 bases and J by 5 bases, and 7 bases separated the two germline ends. The CDR3 is made up of 11 amino acids. Germline V gene lookup returns CDR1 MNHNY and CDR2 SVGAGI (reference sequence). CDR3 in DNA: TGTGCCAGCAGCCACGGGGAGACCCAGTACTTC. Residues: CASSHGETQYF.

This rearrangement joins TRBV11-2 to TRBJ2-1; 7 nucleotides agree with TRBD2. This CDR3 is built from 14 residues. CDR1 and CDR2 from the germline V gene are SGHAT and FQNNGV. J lost 1 base, V lost 5 bases, and 2 bases had no gene match. The CDR3 sequence is CASSHSGSYNEQFF. In nucleotides, the CDR3 is TGTGCCAGCAGCCATAGCGGGTCCTACAATGAGCAGTTCTTC.

This clone was seen a handful of times. The chain employs TRBV28 and TRBJ2-3; D ambiguous. V lost 8 bases to trimming and J lost 4 bases, with 7 bases between them. Germline CDR1 MDHEN, CDR2 SYDVKM. There are 11 residues in the CDR3. The CDR3 reads CASVIADTQYF. CDR3 in DNA: TGTGCCAGCGTCATCGCAGATACGCAGTATTTT.

This clone was observed at least ten times. The chain links TRBV11-1 to TRBJ2-5, with D unclear. Germline CDR1 SGHAT, CDR2 FQDESV (reference sequence). The CDR3 length is 11 residues. V was shortened by 5 bases and J by 1 base, with 2 bases between the two germline ends. DNA of the CDR3: TGTGCCAGCAGCGTCCAAGAGACCCAGTACTTC. It codes for CASSVQETQYF.

This clone has more than one count but fewer than ten. The gene calls are TRBV2 and TRBJ2-5, with 8 nucleotides matching TRBD1. V lost 6 bases to trimming and J lost 3 bases; unmatched junction nucleotides: 3. Germline V CDR1 and CDR2: SNHLY, FYNNEI. This CDR3 comprises 13 residues. The CDR3, as DNA: TGTGCCAGCAGCAACAGGGGGGAAGAGACCCAGTACTTC. It translates to CASSNRGEETQYF.

Judged by abundance, this clone is medium-sized. The CDR3 loop reads CARAQGAAYEQYF. CDR3 nucleotides: TGTGCCAGAGCCCAGGGTGCGGCCTACGAGCAGTACTTC. V and J are TRBV10-3 and TRBJ2-7; the D gene is possibly TRBD1 (5 bases). Between the trimmed V and J ends, which lost 10 bases and 2 bases, there was a span of 15 bases. This CDR3 comprises 13 residues. Germline V lookup: CDR1 ENHRY, CDR2 SYGVKD.

This clone has a handful of counts. The chain joins TRBV2 to TRBJ1-5, with a possible D match to TRBD1 (5 bases). Per germline, CDR1 SNHLY and CDR2 FYNNEI. V lost 7 bases and J lost 1, with 8 bases in between. The CDR3 covers 13 residues. This chain's CDR3 is CASTGDSNQPQHF. CDR3 bases: TGTGCCAGCACCGGGGACAGCAATCAGCCCCAGCATTTT.